This TCR beta chain derives from a study of regulatory T cells in long-lasting Graves disease. Building of the TCR beta libraries involved iRepertoire HTBI primers and Arm-PCR of CDR3 regions. Authors' data handling: Across the samples, identification revealed fewer than 75 TRBV and around 13 TRBJ segments. A single record per CDR3 protein comes from TCRdb applying MiXCR to the multiplex PCR reads. TCRdb, not the authors, supplied the V and J calls. There are roughly 490,000 distinct CDR3 sequences in the sample; approximately 23% occur only once, and less than 15% lies in the top ten. Time point specified: persistent/refractory GD, antithyroid drugs over 5 years with positive TRAb. RNA from PBMCs was the source of the TCR library. Criteria from the American Thyroid Association guidelines were applied to diagnose Graves' disease. CDR3 length: 14 amino acids. CDR1 and CDR2 from the germline V gene are SGHRS and YFSETQ. J lost 4 bases, V lost 6 bases, and 5 bases had no gene match.

This sequence originates from a female donor with Graves disease. The source material was peripheral blood mononuclear cells (PBMCs), sampled when the disease was refractory, from a patient treated with antithyroid drugs. The V gene is TRBV5-1, the J gene TRBJ2-1; 9 positions match TRBD2. CDR3 residues: CASNIAGAYNEQFF. The CDR3 coding sequence is TGCGCCAGCAACATAGCGGGAGCATACAATGAGCAGTTCTTC.